The clone carrying this TCR beta chain was detected a few times. Its antigen is currently unknown. These data are taken from a study of identical twins. Study-wide results and caveats: Cross-sectional statistics, not tracking of the same donors, supported the conclusions. Insertion counts were lower in abundant cord blood beta clonotypes, a trend that memory repertoires did not show.

TCRdb re-called the 5' RACE reads through MiXCR, storing one row per CDR3 protein. The profile covers about 450,000 distinct CDR3 sequences, with around 20% appearing a single time and around 12% taken by the ten largest. This TCR derives from a man in his fifties in good health. The sample comprised naive T cells sorted from blood.

The CDR3 bases are TGTGCCAGCAGCCCCCCCGGGACAGGGGGGATTATGAACACTGAAGCTTTCTTT. Translating gives CASSPPGTGGIMNTEAFF. This rearrangement joins TRBV11-1 to TRBJ1-1; TRBD1 matches 11 bases. The length of the CDR3 is 18 residues. Germline V gene sequence: CDR1 SGHAT, CDR2 FQDESV (reference sequence). V lost 5 bases, J lost 0 bases, and 11 bases stayed unmatched. The full variable domain, completed using reference TRBV11-1 and TRBJ1-1, is EAEVAQSPRYKITEKSQAVAFWCDPISGHATLYWYRQILGQGPELLVQFQDESVVDDSQLPKDRFSAERLKGVDSTLKIQPAELGDSAMYLCASSPPGTGGIMNTEAFFGQGTRLTVV.